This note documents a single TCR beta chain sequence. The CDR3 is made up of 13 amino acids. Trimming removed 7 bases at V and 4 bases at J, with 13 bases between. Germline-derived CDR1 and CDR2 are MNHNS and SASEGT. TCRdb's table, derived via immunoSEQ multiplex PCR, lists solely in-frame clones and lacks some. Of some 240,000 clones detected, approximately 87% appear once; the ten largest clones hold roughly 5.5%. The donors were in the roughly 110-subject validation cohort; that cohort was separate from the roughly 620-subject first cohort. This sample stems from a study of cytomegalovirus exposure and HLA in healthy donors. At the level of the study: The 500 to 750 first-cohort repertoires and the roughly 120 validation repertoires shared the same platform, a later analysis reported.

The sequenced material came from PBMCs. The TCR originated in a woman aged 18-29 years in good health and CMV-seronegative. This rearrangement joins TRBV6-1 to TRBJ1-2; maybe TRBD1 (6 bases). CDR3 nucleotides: TGTGCCAGCACGGCGGGGGGCCCCTATGGCTACACCTTC. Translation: CASTAGGPYGYTF.